This TCR beta chain appears in the sequencing data of a study of blood T cell repertoires in COVID-19 (dated by TCRdb to 2018 to 2020). Regarding the research as a whole: Collaborator samples came from the United States, Italy and Spain and covered acute and convalescent phases of COVID-19. The prospective study material was composed of cDNA or gDNA derived from T cells, B-cell-depleted T cells, or PBMCs. The dataset comprised deeply sampled blood TCRbeta repertoires from subjects exposed to, actively infected with, or recovered from COVID-19. The repertoires were released in a freely available public database intended as a resource for research on the immune response to SARS-CoV-2. Samples were obtained from the ongoing ImmuneRACE study (first 160 participants) and from about 1,300 subjects provided by 6 global collaborators. A de-identified subject ID, COVID-19 status, age in years and sex were almost always included in the sample metadata. HLA class I and class II types, where available, came from metadata supplied by the sample provider rather than from assay-based typing.

TCRbeta CDR3 regions were amplified from genomic DNA using the immunoSEQ Assay, a bias-controlled multiplex PCR. The study's own analysis went as follows. The number of nucleated cells in each sample was estimated by amplification of reference gene primers within the assay. To quantify the absolute abundance of each unique TCRbeta CDR3 rearrangement, sequence reads were collapsed and filtered. For each sample, productive Simpson clonality was calculated as the square root of Simpson's diversity index across productive rearrangements. As stored in TCRdb, this immuneACCESS dataset retains in-frame rearrangements with V and J assigned. A fraction of the clones does not appear; measured against another copy, unresolved V genes explain less than half of the discrepancy, and the remainder lacks a known reason. V, J and clone size reflect that table, while D and trimming were determined from the DNA. Counted in this sample were 220,000 or so clones; around 83% of them appeared once. The ten largest clones take up around 8% of the sample.

Results and caveats for the whole study, not just this receptor: Clinical and demographic metadata were provided uncurated, with the amount varying by source and participant.

This clone was counted a few times. It lacks a known antigen. The record has no base qualities; no much larger clone is one base away. At one collaborating source in Seattle, patients were enrolled during active infection and were followed longitudinally through the course of disease. Whole blood was collected in K2EDTA tubes by collaborating institutions according to the institutions' own protocols. Collaborator samples were shipped for TCRbeta analysis as frozen whole blood, isolated PBMCs, or DNA extracted from either sample type. Its CDR3 holds 14 amino acids, cysteine through phenylalanine. Of the read, only the CDR3 DNA is kept; its 42 bases are in frame from base 1. In the germline V gene, CDR1 corresponds to MGHRA and CDR2 to YSYEKL. The trim is 0 bases for V and 7 bases for J, with a gap of 12 bases between the germline ends.

The TCR comes from a woman of 80 years or more with COVID-19, enrolled during active disease. Recombination linked TRBV4-1 to TRBJ1-2, with no confident D gene call. Specimen: peripheral blood. CDR3 region: CASSQDSWRSGYTF. The base sequence is TGCGCCAGCAGCCAAGACTCCTGGAGGTCTGGCTACACCTTC.